These 7 T cell receptor beta chains were sequenced from one sample in a study of blood T cells in healthy people across ages. Primed by a sample-barcoded 5' primer and a J-beta primer mix, a second PCR proceeded for roughly 6 to 12 cycles. TCRdb re-called the 5' RACE reads through MiXCR, storing one row per CDR3 protein. The sample has fewer than 950,000 distinct CDR3 sequences; around half are singletons. The sequencing sample was made of blood. The receptors stem from a man older than 75 in good health.

The chain is built from TRBV25-1 and TRBJ1-2, with 8 nucleotides matching TRBD1. The V gene's germline CDR1 is MGHDK and CDR2 SYGVNS. This CDR3 spans 13 amino acids. J gave up 4 bases and V 3 bases, and 1 base lay outside the gene matches. The CDR3 bases are TGTGCCAGCAGTGACGGGACAGGCTATGGCTACACCTTC. This gives the protein CASSDGTGYGYTF.

The chain combines TRBV12-3 or TRBV12-4 with TRBJ1-5, with 10 nucleotides matching TRBD1. The length of the CDR3 is 15 residues. Losses at the gene ends were 4 bases for V and 6 bases for J; bases not matched to a gene: 6. CDR3 DNA sequence: TGTGCCAGCAGTTCCGACAGGGGGCTAGCTCAGCCCCAGCATTTT. Encoded protein: CASSSDRGLAQPQHF.

This rearrangement joins TRBV27 to TRBJ2-1; possibly TRBD1 for D (6 bases). Germline V gene lookup returns CDR1 MNHEY and CDR2 SMNVEV (reference sequence). The CDR3 has 17 amino acids. The ends were cut back, 3 bases at V and 5 bases at J, with 20 bases in the middle. CDR3 loop: CASSFSRTVLWDNEQFF. CDR3 in DNA: TGTGCCAGCAGTTTTTCCCGGACAGTTCTCTGGGACAATGAGCAGTTCTTC.

This clonotype was detected once. The genes are TRBV20-1 and TRBJ2-7, with TRBD2 matching over 12 bases. In germline, CDR1 is DFQATT, CDR2 SNEGSKA (reference sequence). V dropped 4 bases and J dropped 2; count of bases not matched to a gene: 9. The CDR3 consists of 16 residues. In DNA, the CDR3 is TGCAGTGCTACGAGAACTAGCGGGAGGAAAACCTACGAGCAGTACTTC. It codes for CSATRTSGRKTYEQYF.

This chain uses TRBV28 with TRBJ2-3, with TRBD2 matching 7 bases. Germline loops: CDR1 MDHEN, CDR2 SYDVKM. The V segment lost 7 bases and the J segment 1 base; nucleotides outside the gene matches: 8. The CDR3 runs to 15 residues. The CDR3 region is CASTAGTTRTDTQYF. The CDR3 nucleotides read TGTGCCAGCACCGCCGGGACTACCCGCACAGATACGCAGTATTTT.

The chain couples TRBV11-3 to TRBJ2-3; D unclear. V lost 8 bases to trimming and J lost 3 bases, with 18 bases between them. CDR1 and CDR2 from the germline V gene are SGHNT and YENEEA. CDR3 size: 15 residues. The CDR3 bases are TGTGCCAGCGAGAGCAGACCTACAAATACAGATACGCAGTATTTT. The encoded protein is CASESRPTNTDTQYF.

Worth noting for this clonotype: One end of the junction does not line up with germline, which may come from a read error. The gene calls are TRBV27 and TRBJ2-7, with D possibly matching TRBD2 (10 bases). The CDR3 covers 22 residues. The V gene's germline CDR1 is MNHEY and CDR2 SMNVEV (reference sequence). This chain's CDR3 is CAISPRTGDPMTISGRGHEQYF. The CDR3 DNA reads TGTGCCATCAGTCCGCGGACAGGGGATCCTATGACTATCAGCGGGAGGGGGCACGAGCAGTACTTC.